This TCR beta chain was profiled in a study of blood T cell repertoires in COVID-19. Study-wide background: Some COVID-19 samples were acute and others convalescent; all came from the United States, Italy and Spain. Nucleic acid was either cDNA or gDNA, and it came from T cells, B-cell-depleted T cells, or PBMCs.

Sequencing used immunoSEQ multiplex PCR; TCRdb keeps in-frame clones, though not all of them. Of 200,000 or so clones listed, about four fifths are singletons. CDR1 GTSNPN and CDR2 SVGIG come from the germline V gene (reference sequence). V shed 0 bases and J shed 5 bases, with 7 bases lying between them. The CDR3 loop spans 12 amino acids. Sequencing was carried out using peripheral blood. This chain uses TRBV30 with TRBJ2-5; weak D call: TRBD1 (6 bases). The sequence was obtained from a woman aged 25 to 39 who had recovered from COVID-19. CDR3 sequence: CAWSVRGETQYF. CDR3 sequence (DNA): TGTGCCTGGAGTGTCAGGGGCGAGACCCAGTACTTC.